This TCR beta chain stems from a study of T cell repertoires in cytomegalovirus infection. Study-wide background: It can be stated that public TCR beta signatures indicated CMV infection as well as a matching HLA type. Study-wide results and limits: Carriers of CMV and the relevant HLA type were discriminated by public TCR beta frequency. The ex vivo response showed dominance by HLA-C-restricted CMV-specific TCR beta clonotypes.

This clonotype appeared many times. Its antigen is not known. V gave up 1 base and J gave up 1 base, with 21 bases separating them. The CDR3 has 19 residues. In germline, CDR1 is MNHEY, CDR2 SVGAGI. A single record per CDR3 protein comes from TCRdb applying MiXCR to the reads. The table has more than 250,000 distinct CDR3 sequences, roughly an eighth seen once. This receptor was taken from a human donor in good health (CMV status not recorded). Some clones in this sample may be carry-over from other donors' samples. Sequenced material: PBMCs. The chain couples TRBV6-5 to TRBJ2-3, with D perhaps TRBD1 or TRBD2 (5 bases each). The CDR3 DNA follows: TGTGCCAGCAGTTACTGCCGTGGGACGCCCCTTTTCTGCACAGATACGCAGTATTTT. It codes for CASSYCRGTPLFCTDTQYF.